This T cell receptor beta chain was observed in a study of cytomegalovirus exposure and HLA in healthy donors. Study results and limitations: Owing to their indistinguishability, certain V segments, notably TRBV6-2 and TRBV6-3, were excluded.

Use of 60 Vbeta and 13 Jbeta primers characterized the PCR. Generated by immunoSEQ multiplex PCR, the TCRdb table keeps only in-frame clones and is missing some. The sample has roughly 100,000 clones, 65% to 75% seen once. Germline-derived CDR1 and CDR2 are MRHNA and SNTAGT. This CDR3 is built from 13 residues. V was trimmed by 4 bases and J by 3 bases, leaving 6 bases between them. On this clone: Its specificity is unknown.

V gene TRBV6-4 combines with J gene TRBJ2-2; D may be TRBD2 (5 bases). The sequence came from a woman between 40 and 50 years old in good health and CMV-seronegative. Source material: PBMCs. The CDR3 spells CASSGGYTGELFF. The CDR3 nucleotides read TGTGCCAGCAGTGGAGGGTACACCGGGGAGCTGTTTTTT.